A single sample gave rise to the 8 T cell receptor beta chains below, sequenced in a study of blood T cell repertoires in COVID-19. Clones were sequenced by immunoSEQ multiplex PCR, and TCRdb holds only the in-frame ones, with some missing. The data show roughly 150,000 clones, around 90% seen once. The source material was peripheral blood. Receptors were obtained from a man aged 55 to 70 with acute or convalescent COVID-19.

Remarks on this clone: The junction shows a germline mismatch at one end, possibly a read error. As DNA, the CDR3 is TGCAGAGCTAGTGCGGGGGGTAACTATGGCTACACCTTC. This encodes CRASAGGNYGYTF. The rearrangement joins TRBV20-1 to TRBJ1-2, with D maybe TRBD1 (5 bases). This CDR3 comprises 13 residues. The germline gives CDR1 DFQATT, CDR2 SNEGSKA (reference sequence).

The chain employs TRBV15 and TRBJ2-1, with 7 bases lining up with TRBD1. The CDR3 sequence is 15 residues long. V lost 3 bases, J lost 6 bases, and 8 bases stayed unmatched. Germline-derived CDR1 and CDR2 are LNHNV and YYDKDF (reference sequence). CDR3 protein: CATSRETTGPNEQFF. CDR3 DNA sequence: TGTGCCACCAGCAGGGAAACGACAGGGCCCAATGAGCAGTTCTTC.

This sequence joins TRBV3-1 (or the pseudogene TRBV3-2) and TRBJ2-7; TRBD2 matches at 11 bases. The CDR3 contains 15 residues. V lost 4 bases, J lost 0 bases, and 2 bases stayed unmatched. CDR1 is LGHDT, CDR2 YNNKEL, per germline (reference sequence). CDR3 residues: CASSPGLAVSYEQYF. DNA of the CDR3: TGTGCCAGCAGCCCGGGACTAGCGGTCTCCTACGAGCAGTACTTC.

The chain recombines TRBV7-9 with TRBJ1-2, with TRBD1 identical over 8 bases. The germline gives CDR1 SEHNR, CDR2 FQNEAQ (reference sequence). The CDR3 sequence is 13 residues long. V dropped 6 bases and J dropped 8; count of bases not matched to a gene: 8. The DNA for the CDR3 is TGTGCCAGCAGTAGACAGGGGATTCCCGGCTACACCTTC. Residues: CASSRQGIPGYTF.

The chain is built from TRBV6-2 or TRBV6-3 and TRBJ2-5; 11 bases align to TRBD2. V lost 4 bases to trimming and J lost 5 bases; unmatched junction nucleotides: 12. Germline V gene sequence: CDR1 MNHEY, CDR2 SVGEGT. The CDR3 is 17 amino acids. CDR3 region: CASSLGTSGRIRETQYF. CDR3 nucleotide sequence: TGTGCCAGCAGTTTAGGGACTAGCGGAAGGATTCGGGAGACCCAGTACTTC.

This clone has only one observation. V and J are TRBV5-5 and TRBJ2-3; 10 bases line up with TRBD1. Trimming took 4 bases from V and 5 from J; bases not matched to a gene: 7. CDR1 and CDR2 (germline): SGHKS, YYEKEE (reference sequence). The CDR3 totals 15 residues. The CDR3 coding sequence is TGTGCCAGCAGCACGGACAGGGGGAGGATAGATACGCAGTATTTT. Protein: CASSTDRGRIDTQYF.

The chain has TRBV6-5 and TRBJ1-3; D gene unclear. Trimming pared 4 bases from V and 0 bases from J, leaving 10 bases between. Germline-derived CDR1 and CDR2 are MNHEY and SVGAGI. This CDR3 has 15 residues. CDR3 sequence reads: CASSFSQSSGNTIYF. The CDR3 nucleotides read TGTGCCAGCAGTTTTTCACAAAGCTCTGGAAACACCATATATTTT.

The rearrangement uses TRBV6-6 and TRBJ1-1, with D tentatively TRBD1 (6 bases). Germline assignment: CDR1 MNHNY and CDR2 SVGAGI (reference sequence). There are 15 residues in the CDR3. V dropped 2 bases and J dropped 0 bases, with 10 bases sitting between them. CDR3 amino acids: CASSYHQGMNTEAFF. CDR3 nucleotide sequence: TGTGCCAGCAGTTACCATCAGGGGATGAACACTGAAGCTTTCTTT.